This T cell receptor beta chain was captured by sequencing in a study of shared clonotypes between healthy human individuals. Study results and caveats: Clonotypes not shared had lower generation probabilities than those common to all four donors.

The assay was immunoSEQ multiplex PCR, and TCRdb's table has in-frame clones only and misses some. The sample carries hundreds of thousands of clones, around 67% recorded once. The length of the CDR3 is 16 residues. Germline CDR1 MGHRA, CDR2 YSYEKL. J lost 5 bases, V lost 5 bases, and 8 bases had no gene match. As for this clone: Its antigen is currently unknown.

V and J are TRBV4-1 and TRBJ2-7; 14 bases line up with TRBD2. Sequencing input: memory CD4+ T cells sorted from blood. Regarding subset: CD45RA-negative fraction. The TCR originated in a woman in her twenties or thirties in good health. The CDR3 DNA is TGCGCCAGCAGCTTCGGGACTAGCGGGAGAATCCACGAGCAGTACTTC. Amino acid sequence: CASSFGTSGRIHEQYF.